This T cell receptor beta chain was captured by sequencing in a study of blood T cell repertoires in COVID-19. Original analysis: It was from reference gene primer amplification that nucleated cell counts were estimated. The table came from immunoSEQ multiplex PCR; TCRdb's copy has only in-frame clones and leaves some out. V and J calls and clone size come straight from that table; D and trimming were deduced from the DNA. The table includes a few hundred thousand clones, roughly 90% detected once. The CDR3 runs 13 residues. V gave up 6 bases and J gave up 5 bases; unmatched junction bases: 6. Germline V gene lookup returns CDR1 MDHEN and CDR2 SYDVKM.

This clonotype was obtained from a man between 18 and 35 years old with acute COVID-19. Sequenced material: PBMCs or T cells enriched from blood (not recorded which). V and J are TRBV28 and TRBJ1-1; TRBD1 matches at 7 bases. In DNA, the CDR3 is TGTGCCAGCAGCCAACAGGGGCCAACTGAAGCTTTCTTT. Amino acid sequence: CASSQQGPTEAFF.